These T cell receptor beta chains were read from a single sample in a study of cytomegalovirus exposure and HLA in healthy donors. The assay was immunoSEQ multiplex PCR, and TCRdb's table has in-frame clones only and misses some. The data hold about 150,000 clones, with about 60% observed a single time. The sample consisted of PBMCs. Receptors were obtained from an older woman in good health and CMV-seropositive. Both conserved end residues are part of each CDR3. A D gene is named only where the DNA matches it firmly. Size tells how often a clone was seen (once, few, many) or the class of an expanded clone, and some rows leave it out.

D | J | size | V | DNA | CDR3
NA | TRBJ1-5 | NA | TRBV12-1 | TGTGCCAGCAGCTTTACGTTTATGCGGCCCCAGCATTTT | CASSFTFMRPQHF
TRBD1 | TRBJ2-7 | few | TRBV9 | TGTGCCAGCAGCGACCGGGACAGGGGCAACGAGCAGTACTTC | CASSDRDRGNEQYF
NA | TRBJ2-1 | NA | TRBV5-1 | TGCGCCAGCAGCTCCGGACAGCTCAATGAGCAGTTCTTC | CASSSGQLNEQFF
NA | TRBJ2-3 | few | TRBV19 | TGTGCCGGTCCTCAGCGTGGGTGCGAAGATACGCAGTATTTT | CAGPQRGCEDTQYF
NA | TRBJ1-2 | NA | TRBV9 | TGTGCCAGCAACAGACCCCCTAACTATGGCTACACCTTC | CASNRPPNYGYTF
NA | TRBJ1-4 | NA | TRBV7-9 | TGTGCCAGCAGCCGAGTTGAGGGTGAAAAACTGTTTTTT | CASSRVEGEKLFF
NA | TRBJ2-1 | NA | TRBV7-9 | TGTGCCAGCAGCCCCTCTAGGAATGAGCAGTTCTTC | CASSPSRNEQFF
NA | TRBJ2-1 | NA | TRBV19 | TGTGCCAGTAGGGACGGGAGAATCTACAATGAGCAGTTCTTC | CASRDGRIYNEQFF
NA | TRBJ2-3 | NA | TRBV4-3 | TGCGCCCCCCCTAGCACAGATACGCAGTATTTT | CAPPSTDTQYF
NA | TRBJ2-3 | NA | TRBV28 | TGTGCCAGCATCTCGGGGTCCACAGATACGCAGTATTTT | CASISGSTDTQYF
NA | TRBJ1-1 | NA | TRBV19 | TGTGCCAGTAGACCCAGGGTTTCGGGCACTGAAGCTTTCTTT | CASRPRVSGTEAFF
NA | TRBJ2-6 | NA | TRBV4-1 | TGCGCCAGCAGCAACGTATTTTCAGGGGTCTCTGGGGCCAACGTCCTGACTTTC | CASSNVFSGVSGANVLTF
NA | TRBJ1-4 | once | TRBV6-5 | TGTGCCAGCAGTTACCTGCAGGGAGGGGAAAAACTGTTTTTT | CASSYLQGGEKLFF
NA | TRBJ1-1 | NA | TRBV4-1 | TGCGCCAGCAGCCAAGATGACTTGAACACTGAAGCTTTCTTT | CASSQDDLNTEAFF
TRBD2 | TRBJ2-7 | NA | TRBV28 | TGTGCCAGCAGTGGGGGGGGGACTCTTAATTCCTACGAGCAGTACTTC | CASSGGGTLNSYEQYF
TRBD1 | TRBJ1-2 | few | TRBV10-3 | TGTGCCATCAGCGGGGACAGGGGAGGCTACACCTTC | CAISGDRGGYTF
NA | TRBJ1-1 | NA | TRBV5-6 | TGTGCCAGCAGCCATACAGGGAACACTGAAGCTTTCTTT | CASSHTGNTEAFF
TRBD2 | TRBJ2-7 | NA | TRBV29-1 | TGCAGCGTAATTAGCGGGAGGTTCAACGAGCAGTACTTC | CSVISGRFNEQYF
TRBD2 | TRBJ2-3 | few | TRBV2 | TGTGCCAGTAGTCTAGCGGGAGGAAAAGATACGCAGTATTTT | CASSLAGGKDTQYF
NA | TRBJ1-1 | few | TRBV27 | TGTGCCAGCAGTTCCATCCACCAGGGGCGACGGAACACTGAAGCTTTCTTT | CASSSIHQGRRNTEAFF
TRBD2 | TRBJ2-7 | NA | TRBV5-6 | TGTGCCAGCAGCGCCGGACTAGCGGGAAGCTCCTACGAGCAGTACTTC | CASSAGLAGSSYEQYF
TRBD1 | TRBJ2-4 | few | TRBV7-3 | TGTGCCAGCAGCTCACAGGGGGCGCAGGGAAACATTCAGTACTTC | CASSSQGAQGNIQYF
NA | TRBJ1-1 | NA | TRBV5-8 | TGTGCCAGCAGCTTAGTTGTGGGGGCACCAGCTTTCTTT | CASSLVVGAPAFF
TRBD2 | TRBJ2-5 | NA | TRBV15 | TGTGCCACCAGCAGAGGTCGCGGGGGGGTGACCCAGTACTTC | CATSRGRGGVTQYF
NA | TRBJ1-1 | NA | TRBV27 | TGTGCCAGCTCAGTTAACGGACACCCGAACACTGAAGCTTTCTTT | CASSVNGHPNTEAFF
TRBD1 | TRBJ2-1 | NA | TRBV28 | TGTGCCAGCAGTCCTGAGGACAGGGGGCGTTCTTTAACCTACAATGAGCAGTTCTTC | CASSPEDRGRSLTYNEQFF
NA | TRBJ2-5 | NA | TRBV6-5 | TGTGCCAGCAGTTACTCGTCCGGGGAAGGGGGGACCCAGTACTTC | CASSYSSGEGGTQYF
NA | TRBJ2-2 | few | TRBV7-3 | TGTGCCAGCAGCTTCCAGGGGGGATTAACCGGGGAGCTGTTTTTT | CASSFQGGLTGELFF
TRBD2 | TRBJ2-2 | NA | TRBV4-2 | TGTGCCAGCAGCCAATCTAGCGGGAGGGACACCGGGGAGCTGTTTTTT | CASSQSSGRDTGELFF
NA | TRBJ2-1 | NA | TRBV6-6 | TGTGCCAGCAGTTACGTAGGAGGGAATGAGCAGTTCTTC | CASSYVGGNEQFF
NA | TRBJ2-7 | few | TRBV7-9 | TGTGCCAGCAGCCAAGGAGTGATTCACTACGAGCAGTACTTC | CASSQGVIHYEQYF
NA | TRBJ2-2 | NA | TRBV4-3 | TGCGCCAGCAGCCAAGATATGGGGAGCGCGAACACCGGGGAGCTGTTTTTT | CASSQDMGSANTGELFF
TRBD2 | TRBJ2-1 | NA | TRBV9 | TGTGCCAGCAGAGGCCCGGGACTAAATGAGCAGTTCTTC | CASRGPGLNEQFF
NA | TRBJ1-2 | few | TRBV6-6 | TGTGCCAGCAGTCCCGGCGGGGACTATGGCTACACCTTC | CASSPGGDYGYTF
TRBD1 | TRBJ1-1 | NA | TRBV7-2 | TGTGCCAGCAGCCCCGACAGGGGGCGAGTGAACACTGAAGCTTTCTTT | CASSPDRGRVNTEAFF
NA | TRBJ1-2 | NA | TRBV28 | TGTGCCAGCAGCTCGACAAAGAACTATGGCTACACCTTC | CASSSTKNYGYTF
NA | TRBJ1-5 | once | TRBV18 | TGTGCCAGCTCAGCAGGGAATGACGGTCAGCCCCAGCATTTT | CASSAGNDGQPQHF
TRBD1 | TRBJ1-5 | few | TRBV7-2 | TGTGCCAGCAGCTTAGGGGGAAAGGGGGCTCAGCCCCAGCATTTT | CASSLGGKGAQPQHF
NA | TRBJ1-6 | few | TRBV7-8 | TGTGCCAGCAGCTGGACCGGGGGGGGCGCAAAATCACCCCTCCACTTT | CASSWTGGGAKSPLHF
TRBD2 | TRBJ2-1 | NA | TRBV29-1 | TGCAGCGTACGACTAGCGGCAAACAATGAGCAGTTCTTC | CSVRLAANNEQFF
TRBD1 | TRBJ1-1 | few | TRBV4-1 | TGCGCCAGCAGCCTCCTTGACGCGGCAGGGGGGGAAGCTTTCTTT | CASSLLDAAGGEAFF
NA | TRBJ2-1 | NA | TRBV7-9 | TGTGCCAGCAGCAACAGGGACAATGAGCAGTTCTTC | CASSNRDNEQFF
NA | TRBJ1-6 | NA | TRBV25-1 | TGTGCCAGCAGTTTACAGGGATCCAATTCACCCCTCCACTTT | CASSLQGSNSPLHF
TRBD2 | TRBJ2-7 | few | TRBV7-6 | TGTGCCAGCAGCCCTAGGACTAGCGGGAGTAACGAGCAGTACTTC | CASSPRTSGSNEQYF
NA | TRBJ2-5 | NA | TRBV28 | TGTGCCAGCAGTTTAACTTCGGCCAACCGGCGGGCGACCCAGTACTTC | CASSLTSANRRATQYF
NA | TRBJ2-1 | NA | TRBV2 | TGTGCCAGCAATGAGGGCCATGAGCAGTTCTTC | CASNEGHEQFF
NA | TRBJ1-2 | NA | TRBV10-2 | TGCGCCAGCATGACAGATTCCTATGGCTACACCTTC | CASMTDSYGYTF
TRBD2 | TRBJ2-7 | NA | TRBV4-2 | TGTGCCAGCAGCCAAGATAACCAGCGGGGACTGTACGAGCAGTACTTC | CASSQDNQRGLYEQYF
TRBD2 | TRBJ2-1 | once | TRBV4-3 | TGCGCCAGCAGCCAAGTGTCTAGCGGGGGGTACAATGAGCAGTTCTTC | CASSQVSSGGYNEQFF
NA | TRBJ2-7 | NA | TRBV9 | TGTGCCAGCAGCGTCCGGGGGATAGCGGAATACTACGAGCAGTACTTC | CASSVRGIAEYYEQYF
TRBD1 | TRBJ2-7 | NA | TRBV4-1 | TGCGCCAGCAGCCAAGATATAACCGACAGGGTCAGTGAGCAGTACTTC | CASSQDITDRVSEQYF